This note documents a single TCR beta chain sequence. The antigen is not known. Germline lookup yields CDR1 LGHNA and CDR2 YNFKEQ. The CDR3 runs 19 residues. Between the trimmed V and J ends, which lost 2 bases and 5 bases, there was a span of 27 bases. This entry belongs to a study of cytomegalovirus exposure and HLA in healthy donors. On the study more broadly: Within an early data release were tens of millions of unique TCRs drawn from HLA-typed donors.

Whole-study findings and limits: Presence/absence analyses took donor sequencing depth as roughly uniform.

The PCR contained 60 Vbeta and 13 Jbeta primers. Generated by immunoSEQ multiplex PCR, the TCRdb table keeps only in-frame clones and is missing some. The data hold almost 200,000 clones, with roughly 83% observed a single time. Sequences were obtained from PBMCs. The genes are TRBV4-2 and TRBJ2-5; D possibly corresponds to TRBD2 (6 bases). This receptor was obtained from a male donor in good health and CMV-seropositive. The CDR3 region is CASSQSESRARGSRETQYF. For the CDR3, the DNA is TGTGCCAGCAGCCAAAGTGAATCGCGAGCTCGGGGGTCAAGGGAGACCCAGTACTTC.